The 2 T cell receptor beta chains below come from one sample, sequenced in a study of PD-1 blockade in classical Hodgkin lymphoma. There was relapse after autologous stem cell transplantation in every patient, and there was variation in brentuximab vedotin exposure. The method was immunoSEQ multiplex PCR; TCRdb's version includes in-frame clones alone and lacks a portion of them. The table has 10,000 to 15,000 clones, around 83% seen once; the top ten hold more than 25%. The sequencing used peripheral blood mononuclear cells (PBMCs), collected at baseline. These receptor sequences come from a human donor with classical Hodgkin lymphoma.

Here the CDR3 reads CASSLRFRGMMNTEAFF. CDR3 DNA sequence: TGTGCCAGCAGCTTGCGCTTCAGGGGGATGATGAACACTGAAGCTTTCTTT. This chain uses TRBV11-2 with TRBJ1-1, with 7 bases identical to TRBD1. The germline V gene has CDR1 SGHAT and CDR2 FQNNGV. Trimming cost V 3 bases and J 0 bases; bases outside gene matches: 10. The CDR3 runs 17 residues.

The V call is TRBV7-3, the J call TRBJ1-5, with 8 bases fitting TRBD1. After removal of 5 bases from V and 0 bases from J, the junction contained 6 bases not matched to a gene. CDR1 is SGHTA, CDR2 FQGTGA, per germline. This CDR3 region has 16 residues. CDR3 sequence (DNA): TGTGCCAGCAGCCCGTACGACAGGGGTAGCAATCAGCCCCAGCATTTT. Protein product: CASSPYDRGSNQPQHF. Together with reference TRBV7-3 and TRBJ1-5, the CDR3 gives the full variable domain: GAGVSQTPSNKVTEKGKYVELRCDPISGHTALYWYRQSLGQGPEFLIYFQGTGAADDSGLPNDRFFAVRPEGSVSTLKIQRTERGDSAVYLCASSPYDRGSNQPQHFGDGTRLSIL.